The 11 T cell receptor beta chains listed next were all sequenced from one sample in a study of identical twins. TCRdb itself ran the 5' RACE reads through MiXCR, one entry per CDR3 protein. Of some 560,000 distinct CDR3 sequences in the sample, 9.5% to 10% were seen once. Another study also made use of these data, one on yellow fever vaccine responses in identical twins.

Sequenced sample: PBMCs. All receptors come from a woman between 18 and 29 years old in good health.

The chain is built from TRBV7-6 and TRBJ1-2, with D possibly matching TRBD1 (6 bases). V lost 3 bases to trimming and J lost 3 bases, with 11 bases between them. The CDR3 runs 14 residues. CDR1 SGHVS and CDR2 FNYEAQ come from the germline V gene. The CDR3 DNA follows: TGTGCCAGCAGCTTGGGGGCAGGGTACTATGGCTACACCTTC. It encodes CASSLGAGYYGYTF.

The chain joins TRBV11-3 to TRBJ2-7; D remains ambiguous. Germline V gene data show CDR1 as SGHNT and CDR2 as YENEEA. V was cut by 6 bases and J by 6 bases, with 15 bases left in between. CDR3 length equals 13 residues. This CDR3 reads CASSMTRASEQYF. The CDR3 DNA sequence: TGTGCCAGCAGTATGACAAGGGCGTCCGAGCAGTACTTC.

This clonotype was seen more than once but under ten times. The CDR3 is CASSLRRLTSGGLNSETQYF. Here the CDR3 DNA reads TGTGCCAGCAGCTTACGTCGTCTTACCTCGGGAGGGCTTAATTCGGAGACCCAGTACTTC. The V and J genes are TRBV11-2 and TRBJ2-5, with 8 bases matching TRBD2. V trimming: 2 bases; J trimming: 5 bases; junction bases outside the gene matches: 22. This CDR3 region has 20 residues. The germline V gene encodes CDR1 SGHAT and CDR2 FQNNGV.

The chain links TRBV29-1 to TRBJ2-1; TRBD1 aligns across 9 bases. The CDR3 runs to 15 residues. Germline CDR1 reads SQVTM; CDR2 reads ANQGSEA. After removal of 4 bases from V and 7 bases from J, the junction contained 11 bases not matched to a gene. CDR3 loop: CSVAPTDRGLNEQFF. The CDR3 DNA follows: TGCAGCGTTGCCCCAACGGACAGGGGCCTAAATGAGCAGTTCTTC.

This clonotype came up a few times. The chain carries TRBV6-1 and TRBJ2-1, with 9 bases identical to TRBD2. CDR1 is MNHNS, CDR2 SASEGT, per germline. The V gene end was trimmed by 10 bases and the J gene end by 2 bases; junction bases not matched to a gene: 12. CDR3 length equals 16 residues. The CDR3 protein is CATGTAGGLAYNEQFF. The DNA of the CDR3 is TGTGCCACTGGGACAGCGGGGGGACTAGCCTACAATGAGCAGTTCTTC.

The chain recombines TRBV28 with TRBJ2-3; 8 nucleotides line up with TRBD2. V shed 5 bases and J 1 base; nucleotides not matched to a gene: 5. The CDR3 is 15 amino acids. CDR1 and CDR2 (germline): MDHEN, SYDVKM. This CDR3 is CASSQSGGGTDTQYF. In DNA form, the CDR3 reads TGTGCCAGCAGTCAATCGGGAGGGGGCACAGATACGCAGTATTTT.

The V gene is TRBV6-5, the J gene TRBJ1-4; a possible D gene is TRBD1 (5 bases). The CDR3 loop spans 17 amino acids. The germline V gene encodes CDR1 MNHEY and CDR2 SVGAGI. V dropped 0 bases and J dropped 8 bases, with 19 bases sitting between them. The CDR3 nucleotides read TGTGCCAGCAGTTACTCTGAGGGCCCCGCGGGGGGAGAAAAACTGTTTTTT. It codes for CASSYSEGPAGGEKLFF.

The chain recombines TRBV20-1 with TRBJ2-1; perhaps TRBD2 as D (6 bases). The germline V gene has CDR1 DFQATT and CDR2 SNEGSKA (reference sequence). This CDR3 has 15 amino acids. V shed 0 bases and J shed 6 bases, with 15 bases lying between them. The CDR3 reads CSAREVWAGFNEQFF. As DNA, the CDR3 is TGCAGTGCTAGAGAGGTTTGGGCGGGGTTCAATGAGCAGTTCTTC.

This chain uses TRBV2 with TRBJ2-1; tentatively, D is TRBD2 (5 bases). The germline V gene encodes CDR1 SNHLY and CDR2 FYNNEI. Trimming removed 6 bases at V and 2 bases at J, with 14 bases between. The length of the CDR3 is 15 residues. CDR3 nucleotide sequence: TGTGCCAGCAGCGCCTCGGGAAATACCTACAATGAGCAGTTCTTC. Protein product: CASSASGNTYNEQFF. The whole variable domain, remainder taken from reference TRBV2 and TRBJ2-1, is EPEVTQTPSHQVTQMGQEVILRCVPISNHLYFYWYRQILGQKVEFLVSFYNNEISEKSEIFDDQFSVERPDGSNFTLKIRSTKLEDSAMYFCASSASGNTYNEQFFGPGTRLTVL.

The chain has TRBV12-3 or TRBV12-4 and TRBJ2-1; TRBD2 agrees at 8 bases. The CDR3 runs 14 residues. Unmatched junction bases numbered 8, after V lost 3 bases and J lost 10 bases. CDR3 bases: TGTGCCAGCAGTTTCCTCGGGAGGGCACGAGAGCAGTTCTTC. This translates into CASSFLGRAREQFF.

This chain uses TRBV11-2 with TRBJ2-1; 9 nucleotides align to TRBD2. The CDR3 consists of 16 residues. V was pared by 5 bases and J by 9 bases, with 14 bases of the junction left unmatched. Germline CDR1 reads SGHAT; CDR2 reads FQNNGV. The CDR3 DNA sequence: TGTGCCAGCAGCCAAACTATTGGGACTAGCTCCACTGAGCAGTTCTTC. As protein: CASSQTIGTSSTEQFF.